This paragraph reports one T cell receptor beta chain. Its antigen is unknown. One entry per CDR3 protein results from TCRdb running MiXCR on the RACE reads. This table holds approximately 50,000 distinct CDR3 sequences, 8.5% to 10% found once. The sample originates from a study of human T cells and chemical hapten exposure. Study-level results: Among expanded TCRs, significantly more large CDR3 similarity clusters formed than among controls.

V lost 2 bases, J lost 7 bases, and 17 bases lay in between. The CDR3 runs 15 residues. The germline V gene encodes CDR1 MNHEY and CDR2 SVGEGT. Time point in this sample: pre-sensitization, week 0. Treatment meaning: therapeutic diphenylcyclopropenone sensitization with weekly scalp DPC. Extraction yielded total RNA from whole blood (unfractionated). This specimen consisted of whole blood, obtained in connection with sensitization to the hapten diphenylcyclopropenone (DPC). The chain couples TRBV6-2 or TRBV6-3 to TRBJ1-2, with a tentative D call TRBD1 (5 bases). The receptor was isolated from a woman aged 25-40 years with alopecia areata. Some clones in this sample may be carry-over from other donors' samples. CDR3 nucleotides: TGTGCCAGCAGTTACGACGCAGGGAAGGGTCTTGGCTACACCTTC. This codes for CASSYDAGKGLGYTF.